The clone carrying this TCR beta chain was found once. Its antigen is not known. The record originates from a study of cytomegalovirus exposure and HLA in healthy donors. Study outcomes and limitations: Later analysis suggested links between common viral pathogens and several top significant clusters. Across donors, presence/absence analyses took sequencing depth to be roughly uniform.

Trimming removed 6 bases at V and 10 bases at J, with 12 bases between. CDR3 length: 11 amino acids. Germline assignment: CDR1 WSHSY and CDR2 SAAADI. Primers included in the PCR were 60 Vbeta and 13 Jbeta primers. TCRdb's table, derived via immunoSEQ multiplex PCR, lists solely in-frame clones and lacks some. This table holds 200,000 to 250,000 clones, more than 75% found once. The source of this sequence is a woman in her 40s in good health and CMV-seropositive. V is TRBV10-2 and J is TRBJ1-2, with unresolved D. Sample: PBMCs. The chain's CDR3 is CASSVQDYYTF. The CDR3 nucleotides read TGCGCCAGCAGCGTTCAGGACTACTACACCTTC.